Below, 12 T cell receptor beta chains from the same sample are listed, as sequenced in a study of T cell responses to AZD1222 COVID-19 vaccine. Some clones are missing from TCRdb's copy, which holds only in-frame ones; the method was immunoSEQ multiplex PCR. The sample consists of roughly 140,000 clones, about 91% of them appearing once. The sequencing used peripheral blood, collected on day 0 of MenACWY control vaccination. These receptor sequences come from an adult in good health.

The chain uses TRBV11-3 and TRBJ1-2; D gene unclear. The germline V gene has CDR1 SGHNT and CDR2 YENEEA. This CDR3 contains 14 residues. V lost 1 base to trimming and J lost 8 bases, with 14 bases between them. CDR3 nucleotide sequence: TGTGCCAGCAGCTTAGCAGGCGACGGTGGGGGCTACACCTTC. It yields the protein CASSLAGDGGGYTF.

The chain combines TRBV5-1 with TRBJ2-3, with D possibly matching TRBD2 (5 bases). The CDR3 has 15 residues. Germline V gives CDR1 SGHRS, CDR2 YFSETQ. V shed 0 bases and J shed 6 bases, with 14 bases lying between them. CDR3 nucleotides: TGCGCCAGCAGCTTGGACGGACTCCGTGGGGATACGCAGTATTTT. Translated: CASSLDGLRGDTQYF.

The J gene is TRBJ2-1, the V gene TRBV4-2; D is perhaps TRBD1 (5 bases). CDR1 LGHNA and CDR2 YNFKEQ come from the germline V gene. V dropped 3 bases and J dropped 2 bases, with 5 bases sitting between them. The CDR3 has 13 residues. The DNA of the CDR3 is TGTGCCAGCAGCCAGACAGCCTACAATGAGCAGTTCTTC. This codes for CASSQTAYNEQFF.

This sequence joins TRBV4-1 and TRBJ1-1, with 7 bases identical to TRBD1. The CDR3 runs to 17 residues. V dropped 1 base and J dropped 1; count of bases not matched to a gene: 9. Germline V gene sequence: CDR1 MGHRA, CDR2 YSYEKL. The CDR3 coding sequence is TGCGCCAGCAGCCAAGGCCGAGACAGGGTCGGGAACACTGAAGCTTTCTTT. Translation gives CASSQGRDRVGNTEAFF.

This clone was counted once. The chain employs TRBV6-5 and TRBJ1-5, with D maybe TRBD1 (6 bases). Trimming left V 7 bases short and J 5 bases short, with 18 bases between. This CDR3 has 15 amino acids. The germline gives CDR1 MNHEY, CDR2 SVGAGI. The CDR3 coding sequence is TGTGCCAGCACTCAGAGGTGGGGGGCTGATCAGCCCCAGCATTTT. It codes for CASTQRWGADQPQHF.

This clone was detected only once. This sequence joins TRBV29-1 and TRBJ2-5; TRBD2 aligns across 11 bases. Germline V CDR1 and CDR2: SQVTM, ANQGSEA. This CDR3 comprises 13 residues. V was pared by 4 bases and J by 4 bases, with 2 bases of the junction left unmatched. In DNA, the CDR3 is TGCAGCGTTGCTCTAGCGGGAGGAGAGACCCAGTACTTC. Its translation is CSVALAGGETQYF.

V is TRBV5-5 and J is TRBJ2-5, with D unclear. The CDR3 has 15 residues. Trimming left V 0 bases short and J 1 base short, with 10 bases between. Germline V gene data show CDR1 as SGHKS and CDR2 as YYEKEE (reference sequence). The CDR3: CASSLAAQIQETQYF. CDR3 DNA: TGTGCCAGCAGCTTGGCTGCGCAGATCCAAGAGACCCAGTACTTC.

This clone was detected once. The gene calls are TRBV6-5 and TRBJ1-2; D is unresolved. CDR1 and CDR2 from the germline V gene are MNHEY and SVGAGI. V was shortened by 2 bases and J by 2 bases, with 6 bases between the two germline ends. This CDR3 is 13 amino acids long. Here the CDR3 DNA reads TGTGCCAGCAGTTACGAGGAGAACTATGGCTACACCTTC. Protein sequence: CASSYEENYGYTF.

CDR3 coding DNA: TGTGCCAGCAGCTTGGGTACATACCGCTCTGGAAACACCATATATTTT. Translated: CASSLGTYRSGNTIYF. The chain employs TRBV5-8 and TRBJ1-3; D remains unclear. The germline V and J ends were trimmed by 0 bases and 0 bases, with 10 bases remaining between them. Germline V CDR1 and CDR2: SGHTS, YDEGEE. The CDR3 extends over 16 amino acids.

The V and J genes are TRBV12-3 or TRBV12-4 and TRBJ2-3; 8 nucleotides line up with TRBD2. The length of the CDR3 is 13 residues. V trimming: 6 bases; J trimming: 8 bases; junction bases outside the gene matches: 7. The CDR3, as DNA: TGTGCCAGCAGGCCCGAGGCGGGAGGTACGCAGTATTTT. This sequence encodes CASRPEAGGTQYF.

The J gene is TRBJ1-1, the V gene TRBV5-6; no clear D. The CDR3 is made up of 12 amino acids. Trimming took 2 bases from V and 9 from J, leaving 11 bases between them. CDR1 is SGHDT and CDR2 is YYEEEE in the germline V gene. The CDR3 here is CASSLQFAQAFF. The CDR3 bases are TGTGCCAGCAGCTTACAGTTCGCCCAAGCTTTCTTT.

This clone was counted between two and nine times. The chain links TRBV27 to TRBJ2-2, with 8 bases fitting TRBD2. The CDR3 totals 18 residues. Per the germline V gene, CDR1 is MNHEY and CDR2 is SMNVEV (reference sequence). With V trimmed by 0 bases and J by 3 bases, 9 bases remained unmatched. The CDR3 DNA reads TGTGCCAGCAGTTTATCCGGGGGGGCTAATCGGTACACCGGGGAGCTGTTTTTT. Its translation is CASSLSGGANRYTGELFF.